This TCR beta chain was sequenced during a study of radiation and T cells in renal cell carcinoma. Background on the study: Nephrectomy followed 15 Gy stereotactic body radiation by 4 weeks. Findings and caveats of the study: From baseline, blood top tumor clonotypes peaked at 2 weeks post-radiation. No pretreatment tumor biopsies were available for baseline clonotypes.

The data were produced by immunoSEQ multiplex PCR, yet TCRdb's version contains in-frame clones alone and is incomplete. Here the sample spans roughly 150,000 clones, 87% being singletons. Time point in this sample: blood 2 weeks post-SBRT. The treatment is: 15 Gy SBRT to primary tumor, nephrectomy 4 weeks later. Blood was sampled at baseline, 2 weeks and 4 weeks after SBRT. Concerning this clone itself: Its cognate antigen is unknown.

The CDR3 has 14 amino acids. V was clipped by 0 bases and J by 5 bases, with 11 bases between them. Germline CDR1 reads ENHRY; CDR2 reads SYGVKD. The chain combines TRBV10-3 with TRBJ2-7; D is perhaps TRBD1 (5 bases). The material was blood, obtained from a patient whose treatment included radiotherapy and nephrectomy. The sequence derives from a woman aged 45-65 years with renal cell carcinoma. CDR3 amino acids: CAISESRQGNEQYF. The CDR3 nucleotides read TGTGCCATCAGTGAGTCGAGGCAGGGAAACGAGCAGTACTTC.